What follows are 3 T cell receptor beta chains derived from one specimen sequenced in a study of control samples from healthy donors and cancer patients. Clones were read by immunoSEQ multiplex PCR, and TCRdb kept only the in-frame ones, dropping some. The sample shows about 100,000 clones, around 90% of them seen only once. Sequenced input: blood. The receptors stem from a man under 40 in good health.

This rearrangement joins TRBV5-6 to TRBJ2-3; D unresolved. V shed 0 bases and J shed 4 bases, with 9 bases lying between them. Germline CDR1 SGHDT, CDR2 YYEEEE. This CDR3 contains 14 residues. CDR3 loop: CASSLGQNPDTQYF. CDR3 in DNA: TGTGCCAGCAGCTTGGGCCAGAACCCAGATACGCAGTATTTT.

The V call is TRBV5-4, the J call TRBJ2-1, with D hard to call. Trimming left V 1 base short and J 7 bases short, with 21 bases between. Germline CDR1 reads SGHNT; CDR2 reads YYREEE (reference sequence). The CDR3 runs 17 residues. In DNA, the CDR3 is TGTGCCAGCAGCTTGTTGCCCTCTCCCGTTAGGGTGAATGAGCAGTTCTTC. Protein product: CASSLLPSPVRVNEQFF.

The chain recombines TRBV3-1 (or the pseudogene TRBV3-2) with TRBJ2-1, with D maybe TRBD1 (5 bases). V was clipped by 2 bases and J by 2 bases, with 7 bases between them. Germline values: CDR1 LGHDT, CDR2 YNNKEL (reference sequence). The CDR3 sequence is 14 residues long. The CDR3 loop reads CASSQQGTYNEQFF. The CDR3 region has the DNA TGTGCCAGCAGCCAACAGGGAACCTACAATGAGCAGTTCTTC.